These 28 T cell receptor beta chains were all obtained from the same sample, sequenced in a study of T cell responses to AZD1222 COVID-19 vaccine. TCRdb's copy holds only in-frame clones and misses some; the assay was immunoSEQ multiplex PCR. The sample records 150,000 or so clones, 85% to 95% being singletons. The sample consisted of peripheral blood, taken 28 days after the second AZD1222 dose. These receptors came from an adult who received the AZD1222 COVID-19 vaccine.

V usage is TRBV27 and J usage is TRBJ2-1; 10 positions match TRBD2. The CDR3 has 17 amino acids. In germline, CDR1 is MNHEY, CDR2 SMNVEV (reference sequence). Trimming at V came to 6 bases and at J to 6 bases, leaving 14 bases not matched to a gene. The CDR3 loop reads CASRGISRTSGFNEQFF. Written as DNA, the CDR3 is TGTGCCAGCAGGGGAATAAGTCGGACTAGCGGATTCAATGAGCAGTTCTTC.

The CDR3 DNA is TGTGCCAGCAGCTTTACCCGGGGGCCTTACAATGAGCAGTTCTTC. Residues: CASSFTRGPYNEQFF. The chain recombines TRBV7-2 with TRBJ2-1; D possibly matches TRBD1 or TRBD2 (6 bases each). The ends were cut back, 3 bases at V and 4 bases at J, with 13 bases in the middle. The CDR3 extends over 15 amino acids. In germline, CDR1 is SGHTA, CDR2 FQGNSA. Drawing the rest from reference TRBV7-2 and TRBJ2-1, the complete variable domain is GAGVSQSPSNKVTEKGKDVELRCDPISGHTALYWYRQSLGQGLEFLIYFQGNSAPDKSGLPSDRFSAERTGGSVSTLTIQRTQQEDSAVYLCASSFTRGPYNEQFFGPGTRLTVL.

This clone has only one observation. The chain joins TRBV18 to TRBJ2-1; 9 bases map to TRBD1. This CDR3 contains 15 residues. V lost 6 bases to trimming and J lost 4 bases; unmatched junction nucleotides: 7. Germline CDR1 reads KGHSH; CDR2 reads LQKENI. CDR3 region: CASSSGTGQYNEQFF. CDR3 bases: TGTGCCAGCTCCTCCGGGACAGGGCAATACAATGAGCAGTTCTTC.

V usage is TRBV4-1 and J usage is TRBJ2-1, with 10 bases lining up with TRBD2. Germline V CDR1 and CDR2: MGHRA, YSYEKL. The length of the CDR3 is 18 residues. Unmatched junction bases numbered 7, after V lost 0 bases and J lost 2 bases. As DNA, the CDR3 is TGCGCCAGCAGCCAAGACTCTAGCGGGAGTAGGGCCTACAATGAGCAGTTCTTC. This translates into CASSQDSSGSRAYNEQFF.

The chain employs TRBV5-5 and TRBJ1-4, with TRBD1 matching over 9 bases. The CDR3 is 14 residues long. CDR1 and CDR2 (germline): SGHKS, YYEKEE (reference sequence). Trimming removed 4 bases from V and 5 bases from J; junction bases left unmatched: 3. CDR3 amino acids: CASSPGQGNEKLFF. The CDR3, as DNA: TGTGCCAGCAGCCCCGGACAGGGGAATGAAAAACTGTTTTTT.

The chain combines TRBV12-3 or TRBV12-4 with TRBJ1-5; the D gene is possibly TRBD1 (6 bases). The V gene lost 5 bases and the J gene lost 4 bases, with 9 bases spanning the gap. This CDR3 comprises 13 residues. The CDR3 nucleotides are TGTGCCAGCAGTCGTACAGGGAATCAGCCCCAGCATTTT. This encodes CASSRTGNQPQHF.

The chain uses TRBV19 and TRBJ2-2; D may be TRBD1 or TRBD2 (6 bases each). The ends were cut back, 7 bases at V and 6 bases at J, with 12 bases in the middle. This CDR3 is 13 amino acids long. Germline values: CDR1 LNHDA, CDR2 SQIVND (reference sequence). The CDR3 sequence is CASKSGAPGELFF. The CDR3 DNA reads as TGTGCCAGTAAATCGGGGGCCCCCGGGGAGCTGTTTTTT.

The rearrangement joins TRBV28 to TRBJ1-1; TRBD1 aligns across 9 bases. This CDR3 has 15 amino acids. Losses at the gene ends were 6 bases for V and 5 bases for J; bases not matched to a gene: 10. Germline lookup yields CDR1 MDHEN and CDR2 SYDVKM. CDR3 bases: TGTGCCAGCAGCTCCCTTGGACAGGGGATAACTGAAGCTTTCTTT. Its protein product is CASSSLGQGITEAFF.

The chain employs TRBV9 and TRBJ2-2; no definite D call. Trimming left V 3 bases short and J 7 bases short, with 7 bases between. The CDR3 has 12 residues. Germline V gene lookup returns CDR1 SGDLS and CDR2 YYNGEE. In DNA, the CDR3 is TGTGCCAGCAGCGGCAGTCGCGGGGAGCTGTTTTTT. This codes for CASSGSRGELFF.

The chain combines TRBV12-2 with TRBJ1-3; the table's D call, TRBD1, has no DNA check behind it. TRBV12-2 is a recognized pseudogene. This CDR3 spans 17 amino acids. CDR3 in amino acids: CASRAPAGQSTGNTIYF. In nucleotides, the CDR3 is TGTGCAAGTCGCGCTCCCGCGGGACAGTCAACCGGAAACACCATATATTTT.

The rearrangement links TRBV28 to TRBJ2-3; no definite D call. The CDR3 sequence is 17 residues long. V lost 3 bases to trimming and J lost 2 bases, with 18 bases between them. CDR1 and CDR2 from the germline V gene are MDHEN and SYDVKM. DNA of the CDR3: TGTGCCAGCAGTTTGCTTTCTCGGTATCTACTCACAGATACGCAGTATTTT. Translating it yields CASSLLSRYLLTDTQYF. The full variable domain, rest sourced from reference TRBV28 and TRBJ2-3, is DVKVTQSSRYLVKRTGEKVFLECVQDMDHENMFWYRQDPGLGLRLIYFSYDVKMKEKGDIPEGYSVSREKKERFSLILESASTNQTSMYLCASSLLSRYLLTDTQYFGPGTRLTVL.

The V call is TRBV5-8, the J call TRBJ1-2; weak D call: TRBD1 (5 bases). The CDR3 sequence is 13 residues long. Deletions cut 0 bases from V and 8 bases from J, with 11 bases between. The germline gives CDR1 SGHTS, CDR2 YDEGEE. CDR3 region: CASSLDRPRGYTF. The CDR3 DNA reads TGTGCCAGCAGCTTGGACAGGCCGAGAGGCTACACCTTC. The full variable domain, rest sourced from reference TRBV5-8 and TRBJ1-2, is EAGVTQSPTHLIKTRGQQATLRCSPISGHTSVYWYQQALGLGLQFLLWYDEGEERNRGNFPPRFSGRQFPNYSSELNVNALELEDSALYLCASSLDRPRGYTFGSGTRLTVV.

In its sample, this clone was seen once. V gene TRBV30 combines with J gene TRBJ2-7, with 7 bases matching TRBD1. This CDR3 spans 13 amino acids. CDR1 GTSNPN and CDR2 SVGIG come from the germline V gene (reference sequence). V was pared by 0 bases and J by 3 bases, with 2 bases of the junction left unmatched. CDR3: CAWSVGQLYEQYF. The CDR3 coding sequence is TGTGCCTGGAGTGTGGGACAGCTCTACGAGCAGTACTTC. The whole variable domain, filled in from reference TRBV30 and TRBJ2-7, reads SQTIHQWPATLVQPVGSPLSLECTVEGTSNPNLYWYRQAAGRGLQLLFYSVGIGQISSEVPQNLSASRPQDRQFILSSKKLLLSDSGFYLCAWSVGQLYEQYFGPGTRLTVT.

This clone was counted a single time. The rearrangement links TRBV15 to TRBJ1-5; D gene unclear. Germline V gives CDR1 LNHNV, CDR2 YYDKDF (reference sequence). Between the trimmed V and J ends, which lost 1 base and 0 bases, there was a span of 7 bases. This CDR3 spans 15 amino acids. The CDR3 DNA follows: TGTGCCACCAGCAGAGTACGGTTTAGCAATCAGCCCCAGCATTTT. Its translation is CATSRVRFSNQPQHF.

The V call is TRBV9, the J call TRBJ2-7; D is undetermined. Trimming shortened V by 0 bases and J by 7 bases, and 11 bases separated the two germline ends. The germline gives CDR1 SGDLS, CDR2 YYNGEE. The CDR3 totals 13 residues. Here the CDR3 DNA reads TGTGCCAGCAGCGTAGGAAAGTTGGGTGAGCAGTACTTC. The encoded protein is CASSVGKLGEQYF.

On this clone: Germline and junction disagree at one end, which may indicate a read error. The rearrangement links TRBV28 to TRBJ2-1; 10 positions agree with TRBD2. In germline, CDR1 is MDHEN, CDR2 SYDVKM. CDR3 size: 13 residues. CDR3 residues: CASSPVLAGELFF. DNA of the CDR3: TGTGCCAGCAGCCCGGTGCTAGCGGGGGAGCTGTTCTTC.

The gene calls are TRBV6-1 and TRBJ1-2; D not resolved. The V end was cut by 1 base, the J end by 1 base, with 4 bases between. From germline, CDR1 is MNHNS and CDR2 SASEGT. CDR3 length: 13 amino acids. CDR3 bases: TGTGCCAGCAGTGAAGGCGGTAACTATGGCTACACCTTC. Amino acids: CASSEGGNYGYTF.

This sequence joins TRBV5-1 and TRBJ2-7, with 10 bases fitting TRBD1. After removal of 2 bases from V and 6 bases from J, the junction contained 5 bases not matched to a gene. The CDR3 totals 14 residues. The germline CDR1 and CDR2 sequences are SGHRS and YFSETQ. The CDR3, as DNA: TGCGCCAGCAGCTTCCGGGACAGGGGTAGCGAGCAGTACTTC. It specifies CASSFRDRGSEQYF.

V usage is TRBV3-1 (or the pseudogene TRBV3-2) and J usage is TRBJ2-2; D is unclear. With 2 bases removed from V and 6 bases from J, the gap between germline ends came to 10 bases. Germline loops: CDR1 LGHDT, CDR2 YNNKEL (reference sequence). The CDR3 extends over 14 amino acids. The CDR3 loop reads CASSQSEWAGELFF. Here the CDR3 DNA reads TGTGCCAGCAGCCAATCTGAATGGGCCGGGGAGCTGTTTTTT.

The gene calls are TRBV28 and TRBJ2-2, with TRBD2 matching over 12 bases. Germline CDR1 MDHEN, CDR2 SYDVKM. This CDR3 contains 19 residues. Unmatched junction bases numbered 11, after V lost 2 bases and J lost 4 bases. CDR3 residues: CASSLPGLAGGPGTGELFF. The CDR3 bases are TGTGCCAGCAGTTTACCGGGGCTAGCGGGAGGGCCTGGCACCGGGGAGCTGTTTTTT.

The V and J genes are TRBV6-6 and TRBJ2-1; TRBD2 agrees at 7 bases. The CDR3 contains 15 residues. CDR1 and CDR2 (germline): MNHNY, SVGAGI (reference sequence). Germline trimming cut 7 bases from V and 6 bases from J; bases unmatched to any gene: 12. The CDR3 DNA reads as TGTGCCAGCAATCCATATACTAGCGCCGTCAATGAGCAGTTCTTC. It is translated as CASNPYTSAVNEQFF.

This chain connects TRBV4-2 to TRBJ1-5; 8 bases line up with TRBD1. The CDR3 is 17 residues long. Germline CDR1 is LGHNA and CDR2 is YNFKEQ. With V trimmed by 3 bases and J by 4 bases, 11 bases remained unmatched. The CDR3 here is CASSQDREGASNQPQHF. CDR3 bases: TGTGCCAGCAGCCAGGACAGGGAAGGGGCCTCAAATCAGCCCCAGCATTTT.

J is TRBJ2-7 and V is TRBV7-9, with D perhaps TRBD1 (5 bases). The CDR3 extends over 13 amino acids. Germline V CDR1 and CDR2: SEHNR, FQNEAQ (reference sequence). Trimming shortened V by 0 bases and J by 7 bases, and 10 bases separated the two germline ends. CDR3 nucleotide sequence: TGTGCCAGCAGCTTAGCGCCCAGGGAAGAGCAGTACTTC. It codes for CASSLAPREEQYF.

This chain's CDR3 is CASSLLTSGSGNEQYF. The CDR3 nucleotides are TGTGCCAGCAGCCTACTGACTAGCGGGAGTGGTAACGAGCAGTACTTC. The chain uses TRBV28 and TRBJ2-7; 12 bases match TRBD2. The V gene end was trimmed by 6 bases and the J gene end by 5 bases; junction bases not matched to a gene: 11. The germline V gene encodes CDR1 MDHEN and CDR2 SYDVKM. This CDR3 is built from 16 residues. The variable domain in full, with the rest retrieved from reference TRBV28 and TRBJ2-7, is DVKVTQSSRYLVKRTGEKVFLECVQDMDHENMFWYRQDPGLGLRLIYFSYDVKMKEKGDIPEGYSVSREKKERFSLILESASTNQTSMYLCASSLLTSGSGNEQYFGPGTRLTVT.

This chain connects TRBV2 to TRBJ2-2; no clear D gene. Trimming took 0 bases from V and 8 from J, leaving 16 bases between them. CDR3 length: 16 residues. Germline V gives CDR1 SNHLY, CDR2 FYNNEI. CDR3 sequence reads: CASSEALTPGAGELFF. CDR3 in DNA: TGTGCCAGCAGTGAAGCGCTTACTCCCGGAGCTGGGGAGCTGTTTTTT.

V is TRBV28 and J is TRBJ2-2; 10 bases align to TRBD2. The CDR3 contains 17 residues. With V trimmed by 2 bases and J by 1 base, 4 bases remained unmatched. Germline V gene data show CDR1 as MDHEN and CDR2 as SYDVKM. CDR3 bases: TGTGCCAGCAGTTTACTGTGGACTAGCGGGAACACCGGGGAGCTGTTTTTT. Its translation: CASSLLWTSGNTGELFF.

In nucleotides, the CDR3 is TGTGCCAGCAGCCGCAACAGGGGGCGAGTCTCCACCGGGGAGCTGTTTTTT. Translated: CASSRNRGRVSTGELFF. The gene calls are TRBV14 and TRBJ2-2, with 9 positions matching TRBD1. CDR1 is SGHDN, CDR2 FVKESK, per germline. The CDR3 runs to 17 residues. V lost 4 bases, J lost 4 bases, and 10 bases stayed unmatched.

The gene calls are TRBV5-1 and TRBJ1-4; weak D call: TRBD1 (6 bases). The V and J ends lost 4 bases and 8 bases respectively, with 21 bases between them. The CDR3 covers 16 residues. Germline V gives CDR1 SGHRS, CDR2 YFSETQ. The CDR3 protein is CASSPEVQGAGEKLFF. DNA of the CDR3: TGCGCCAGCAGCCCCGAGGTACAGGGAGCGGGAGAAAAACTGTTTTTT.